Below, 13 T cell receptor beta chains from the same sample are listed, as sequenced in a study of graft-versus-host responses after intestinal transplantation (dated by TCRdb to the early 2020s). The antigens these receptors bind are not known. Read against the paper, the sample's time point label means: cells obtained before transplantation from donor or recipient. Library preparation used the immunoSEQ multiplex PCR assay. Drawn from immuneACCESS, this table holds only the in-frame rearrangements with V and J called that TCRdb kept. Clones are partly lost; checked studies trace under half to an unresolved V gene and leave the rest unexplained. For this sample there are 100,000 to 110,000 clones; more than 85% appear just once. The ten largest clonotypes hold around 0.86% of the sample. Specimen: unstimulated CD4+ T cells sorted from spleen or lymph node cells, collected before transplant. The receptors here all came from a human donor who was the organ donor for an intestinal transplant.

The rearrangement joins TRBV11-2 to TRBJ2-1; D might be TRBD2 (5 bases). The germline V and J ends were trimmed by 6 bases and 0 bases, with 12 bases remaining between them. This CDR3 spans 15 amino acids. Germline V gene sequence: CDR1 SGHAT, CDR2 FQNNGV. The CDR3 region has the DNA TGTGCCAGCAGATTGACTACACGCTCCTACAATGAGCAGTTCTTC. This gives the protein CASRLTTRSYNEQFF. Using reference TRBV11-2 and TRBJ2-1 for the parts outside the CDR3, the full variable domain is EAGVAQSPRYKIIEKRQSVAFWCNPISGHATLYWYQQILGQGPKLLIQFQNNGVVDDSQLPKDRFSAERLKGVDSTLKIQPAKLEDSAVYLCASRLTTRSYNEQFFGPGTRLTVL.

V is TRBV7-3 and J is TRBJ2-4; weak D call: TRBD1 (6 bases). Germline values: CDR1 SGHTA, CDR2 FQGTGA. This CDR3 spans 14 amino acids. With 4 bases removed from V and 9 bases from J, the gap between germline ends came to 16 bases. In nucleotides, the CDR3 is TGTGCCAGCAGCTCAACGGACAGCTCGGGCATTCAGTACTTC. Translating it yields CASSSTDSSGIQYF.

The chain couples TRBV2 to TRBJ2-3, with 8 bases that match TRBD2. The CDR3 loop spans 15 amino acids. Germline loops: CDR1 SNHLY, CDR2 FYNNEI. The junction had 8 bases not matched to a gene; V was cut back by 5 bases and J by 4 bases. The CDR3 sequence is CASSPGLAGPDTQYF. The CDR3 bases are TGTGCCAGCAGTCCCGGACTAGCTGGGCCAGATACGCAGTATTTT.

The sample holds one count of this clone. This chain connects TRBV6-5 to TRBJ1-2; D perhaps matches TRBD1 (5 bases). The V end was cut by 3 bases, the J end by 2 bases, with 16 bases between. The CDR3 is 16 residues long. CDR1 is MNHEY, CDR2 SVGAGI, per germline. Written as DNA, the CDR3 is TGTGCCAGCAGTTATTCATTTGCAGGGACGAACTATGGCTACACCTTC. It yields the protein CASSYSFAGTNYGYTF.

The chain carries TRBV5-1 and TRBJ2-7, with D tentatively TRBD1 or TRBD2 (7 bases each). The ends were cut back, 0 bases at V and 3 bases at J, with 16 bases in the middle. CDR1 is SGHRS and CDR2 is YFSETQ in the germline V gene. The CDR3 is made up of 16 amino acids. This CDR3 reads CASSLGGGQSFYEQYF. CDR3 DNA sequence: TGCGCCAGCAGCTTGGGGGGGGGACAGTCATTCTACGAGCAGTACTTC.

In DNA, the CDR3 is TGTGCCAGCAGCCAAGATCCGTCGGTAAATGAGCAGTTCTTC. Translation gives CASSQDPSVNEQFF. This sequence joins TRBV4-2 and TRBJ2-1; D unclear. V was trimmed by 0 bases and J by 7 bases, leaving 10 bases between them. This CDR3 is built from 14 residues. Germline-derived CDR1 and CDR2 are LGHNA and YNFKEQ.

The chain is built from TRBV6-4 and TRBJ1-1; possibly TRBD1 for D (5 bases). Germline V gene data show CDR1 as MRHNA and CDR2 as SNTAGT. V gave up 5 bases and J gave up 1 base, with 8 bases separating them. This CDR3 region has 13 residues. As DNA, the CDR3 is TGTGCCAGCAGTACGACAGCGAACACTGAAGCTTTCTTT. This encodes CASSTTANTEAFF.

A note on this clone: Compared with germline, one end of the junction differs, possibly owing to a read error. The V gene is TRBV9, the J gene TRBJ2-1, with 8 bases lining up with TRBD2. This CDR3 spans 16 amino acids. CDR1 SGDLS and CDR2 YYNGEE come from the germline V gene. CDR3 residues: CETRGQRGTWYNEQFF. The CDR3 region has the DNA TGCGAAACCAGGGGCCAGCGGGGGACATGGTACAATGAGCAGTTCTTC.

The V call is TRBV21-1, the J call TRBJ1-2. TRBV21-1 is annotated as a pseudogene. This CDR3 region has 10 residues. The CDR3 is CASPLGGYTF. CDR3 sequence (DNA): TGTGCCAGCCCCTTAGGTGGCTACACCTTC.

CDR3 DNA: TGTGCCAGCAGTTTATCAGGGGAGCGGGAGCAGTACTTC. Protein product: CASSLSGEREQYF. The chain is built from TRBV28 and TRBJ2-7; D might be TRBD1 (6 bases). Germline loops: CDR1 MDHEN, CDR2 SYDVKM. The CDR3 covers 13 residues. The germline V and J ends were trimmed by 1 base and 7 bases, with 11 bases remaining between them.

The rearrangement uses TRBV5-4 and TRBJ2-1, with TRBD2 matching over 7 bases. Germline CDR1 and CDR2: SGHNT and YYREEE (reference sequence). The CDR3 loop spans 15 amino acids. Trimming took 1 base from V and 4 from J; bases not matched to a gene: 5. In DNA, the CDR3 is TGTGCCAGCAGCTTGCCCAGCGGGGCGTACAATGAGCAGTTCTTC. It specifies CASSLPSGAYNEQFF.

The V and J genes are TRBV19 and TRBJ2-5; TRBD1 is a possible D gene (5 bases). Germline CDR1 and CDR2: LNHDA and SQIVND (reference sequence). V was trimmed by 5 bases and J by 3 bases, leaving 13 bases between them. The CDR3 sequence is 14 residues long. CDR3 amino acids: CASSPWTSEETQYF. The CDR3 DNA sequence: TGTGCCAGTAGTCCTTGGACATCGGAAGAGACCCAGTACTTC.

This clone was observed a single time. This rearrangement joins TRBV7-2 to TRBJ2-7; D is unclear. CDR1 is SGHTA and CDR2 is FQGNSA in the germline V gene. The CDR3 sequence is 11 residues long. Deletions cut 5 bases from V and 3 bases from J, with 5 bases between. The DNA for the CDR3 is TGTGCCAGCAGCCTATTCTACGAGCAGTACTTC. Translation: CASSLFYEQYF.